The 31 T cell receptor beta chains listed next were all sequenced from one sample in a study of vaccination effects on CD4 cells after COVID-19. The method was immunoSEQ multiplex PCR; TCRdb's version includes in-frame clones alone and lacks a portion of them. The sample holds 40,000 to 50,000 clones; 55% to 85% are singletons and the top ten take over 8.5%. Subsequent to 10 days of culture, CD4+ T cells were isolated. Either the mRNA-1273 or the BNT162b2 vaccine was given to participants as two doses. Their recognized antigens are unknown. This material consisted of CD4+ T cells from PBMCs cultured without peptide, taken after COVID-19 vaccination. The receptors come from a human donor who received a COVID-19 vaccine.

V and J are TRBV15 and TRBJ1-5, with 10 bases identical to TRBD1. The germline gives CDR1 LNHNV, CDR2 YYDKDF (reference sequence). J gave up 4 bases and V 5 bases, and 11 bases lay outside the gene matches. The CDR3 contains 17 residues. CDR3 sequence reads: CATSVALTGGMNQPQHF. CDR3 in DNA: TGTGCCACCAGCGTAGCCCTGACAGGGGGCATGAATCAGCCCCAGCATTTT.

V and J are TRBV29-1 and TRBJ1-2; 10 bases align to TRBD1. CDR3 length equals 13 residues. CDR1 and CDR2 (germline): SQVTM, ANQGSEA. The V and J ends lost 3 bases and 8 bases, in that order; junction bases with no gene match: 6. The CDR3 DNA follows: TGCAGCGTTGAGAGACAGGGGGCGCCCGGCTACACCTTC. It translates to CSVERQGAPGYTF.

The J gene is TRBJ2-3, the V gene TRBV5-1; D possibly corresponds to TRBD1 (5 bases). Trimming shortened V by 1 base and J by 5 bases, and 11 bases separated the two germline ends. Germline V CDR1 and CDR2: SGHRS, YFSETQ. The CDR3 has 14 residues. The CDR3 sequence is CASSLMGLVDTQYF. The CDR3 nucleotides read TGCGCCAGCAGCTTGATGGGGCTGGTAGATACGCAGTATTTT.

The CDR3 spells CASSQDRGMGGYEQYF. CDR3 bases: TGTGCCAGCAGCCAAGATAGAGGGATGGGGGGCTACGAGCAGTACTTC. This chain uses TRBV3-1 (or the pseudogene TRBV3-2) with TRBJ2-7, with a tentative D call TRBD2 (6 bases). CDR3 length: 16 residues. V dropped 0 bases and J dropped 3 bases, with 15 bases sitting between them. Germline CDR1 and CDR2: LGHDT and YNNKEL (reference sequence).

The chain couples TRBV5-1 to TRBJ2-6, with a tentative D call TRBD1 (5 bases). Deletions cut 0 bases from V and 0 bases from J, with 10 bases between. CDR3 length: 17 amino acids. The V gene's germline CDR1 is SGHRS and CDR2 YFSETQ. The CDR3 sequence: CASSLASQASGANVLTF. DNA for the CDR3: TGCGCCAGCAGCTTGGCTTCACAGGCCTCTGGGGCCAACGTCCTGACTTTC.

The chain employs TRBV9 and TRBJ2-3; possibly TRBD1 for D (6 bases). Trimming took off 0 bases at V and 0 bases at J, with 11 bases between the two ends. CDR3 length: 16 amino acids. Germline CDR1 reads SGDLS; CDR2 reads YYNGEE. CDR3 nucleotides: TGTGCCAGCAGCGTAGTCCCAGGGGCCAGCACAGATACGCAGTATTTT. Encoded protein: CASSVVPGASTDTQYF.

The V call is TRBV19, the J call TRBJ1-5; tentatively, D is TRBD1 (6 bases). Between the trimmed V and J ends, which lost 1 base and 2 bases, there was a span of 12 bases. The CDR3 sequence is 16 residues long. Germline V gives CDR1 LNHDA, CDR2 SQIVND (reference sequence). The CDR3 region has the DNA TGTGCCAGTAGTATAGCTGGGGGCGGTGGCAATCAGCCCCAGCATTTT. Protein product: CASSIAGGGGNQPQHF.

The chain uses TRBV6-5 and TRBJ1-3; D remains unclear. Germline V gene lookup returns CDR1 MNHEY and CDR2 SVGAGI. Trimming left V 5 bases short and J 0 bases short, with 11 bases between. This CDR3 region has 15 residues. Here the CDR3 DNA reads TGTGCCAGCAGTAGTGACTGGGGCTCTGGAAACACCATATATTTT. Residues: CASSSDWGSGNTIYF.

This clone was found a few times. The CDR3 DNA reads TGTGCCATCAGTGAGTCGGAGCGCGGGCAGCCCCAGCATTTT. As protein: CAISESERGQPQHF. The chain combines TRBV10-3 with TRBJ1-5; D call uncertain. V lost 0 bases and J lost 7, with 10 bases in between. This CDR3 contains 14 residues. Germline V gives CDR1 ENHRY, CDR2 SYGVKD.

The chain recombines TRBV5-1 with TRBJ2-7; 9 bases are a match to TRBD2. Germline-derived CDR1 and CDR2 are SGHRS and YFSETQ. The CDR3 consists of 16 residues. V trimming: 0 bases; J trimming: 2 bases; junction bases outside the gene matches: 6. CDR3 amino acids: CASSLEFSGRPYEQYF. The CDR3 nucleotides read TGCGCCAGCAGCTTGGAGTTTAGCGGGAGACCCTACGAGCAGTACTTC. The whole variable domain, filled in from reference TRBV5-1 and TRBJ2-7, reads KAGVTQTPRYLIKTRGQQVTLSCSPISGHRSVSWYQQTPGQGLQFLFEYFSETQRNKGNFPGRFSGRQFSNSRSEMNVSTLELGDSALYLCASSLEFSGRPYEQYFGPGTRLTVT.

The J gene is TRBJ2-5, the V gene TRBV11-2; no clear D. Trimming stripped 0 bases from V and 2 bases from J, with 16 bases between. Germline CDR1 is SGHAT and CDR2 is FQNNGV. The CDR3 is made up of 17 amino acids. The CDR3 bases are TGTGCCAGCAGCTTAGATTCGTTCCGGAGAAAACAAGAGACCCAGTACTTC. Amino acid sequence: CASSLDSFRRKQETQYF.

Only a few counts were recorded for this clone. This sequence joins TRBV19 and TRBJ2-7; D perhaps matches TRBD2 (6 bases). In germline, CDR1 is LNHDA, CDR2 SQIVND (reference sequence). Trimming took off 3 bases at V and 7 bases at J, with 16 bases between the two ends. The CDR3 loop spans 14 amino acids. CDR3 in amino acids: CASSIGWQGGEQYF. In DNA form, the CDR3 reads TGTGCCAGTAGTATTGGTTGGCAGGGAGGTGAGCAGTACTTC.

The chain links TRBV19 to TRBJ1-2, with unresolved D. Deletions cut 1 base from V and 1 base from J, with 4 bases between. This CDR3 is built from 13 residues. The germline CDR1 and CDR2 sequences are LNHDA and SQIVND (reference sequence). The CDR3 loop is CASSIVVNYGYTF. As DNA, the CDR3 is TGTGCCAGTAGTATAGTTGTTAACTATGGCTACACCTTC.

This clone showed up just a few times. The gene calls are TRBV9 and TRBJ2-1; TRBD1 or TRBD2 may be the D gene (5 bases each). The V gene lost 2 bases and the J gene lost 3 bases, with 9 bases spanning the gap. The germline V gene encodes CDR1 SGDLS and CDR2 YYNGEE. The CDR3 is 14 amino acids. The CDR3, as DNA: TGTGCCAGCAGCGTGGGGGTTCTCTACAATGAGCAGTTCTTC. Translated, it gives CASSVGVLYNEQFF.

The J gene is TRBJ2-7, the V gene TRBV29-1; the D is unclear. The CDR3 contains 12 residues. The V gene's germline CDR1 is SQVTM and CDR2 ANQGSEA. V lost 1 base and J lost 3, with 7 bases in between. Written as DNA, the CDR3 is TGCAGCGTTGAAGCATCCGGCTACGAGCAGTACTTC. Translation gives CSVEASGYEQYF.

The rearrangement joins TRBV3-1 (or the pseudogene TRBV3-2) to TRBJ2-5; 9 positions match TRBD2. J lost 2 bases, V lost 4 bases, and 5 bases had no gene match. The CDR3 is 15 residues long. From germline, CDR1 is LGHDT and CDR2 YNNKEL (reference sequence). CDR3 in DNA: TGTGCCAGCAGCCCCAGCGGGGGGCCTCAAGAGACCCAGTACTTC. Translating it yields CASSPSGGPQETQYF.

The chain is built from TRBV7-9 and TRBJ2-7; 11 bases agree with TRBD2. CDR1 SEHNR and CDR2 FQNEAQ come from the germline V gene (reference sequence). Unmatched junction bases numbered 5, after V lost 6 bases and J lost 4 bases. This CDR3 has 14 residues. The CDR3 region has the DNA TGTGCCAGCAGACGAACTAGCGGGAGTTACGAGCAGTACTTC. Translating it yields CASRRTSGSYEQYF. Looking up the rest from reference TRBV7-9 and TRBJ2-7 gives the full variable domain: DTGVSQNPRHKITKRGQNVTFRCDPISEHNRLYWYRQTLGQGPEFLTYFQNEAQLEKSRLLSDRFSAERPKGSFSTLEIQRTEQGDSAMYLCASRRTSGSYEQYFGPGTRLTVT.

CDR3 bases: TGTGCCAGCAGCGCGAATAGCGGGGGGTACAATGAGCAGTTCTTC. Residues: CASSANSGGYNEQFF. The chain is built from TRBV7-9 and TRBJ2-1; 10 nucleotides align to TRBD2. CDR1 is SEHNR, CDR2 FQNEAQ, per germline (reference sequence). J gave up 4 bases and V 5 bases, and 5 bases lay outside the gene matches. CDR3 length: 15 amino acids.

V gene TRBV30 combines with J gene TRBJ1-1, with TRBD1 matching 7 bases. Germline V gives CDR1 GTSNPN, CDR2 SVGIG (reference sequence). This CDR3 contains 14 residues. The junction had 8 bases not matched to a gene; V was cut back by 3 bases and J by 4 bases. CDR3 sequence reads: CAWRRGRSATEAFF. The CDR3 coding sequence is TGTGCCTGGAGAAGGGGGCGCTCGGCCACTGAAGCTTTCTTT.

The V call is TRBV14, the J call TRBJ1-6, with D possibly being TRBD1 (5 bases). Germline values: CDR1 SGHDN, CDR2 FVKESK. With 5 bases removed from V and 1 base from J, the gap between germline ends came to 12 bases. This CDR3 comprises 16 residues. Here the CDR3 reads CASSERKGSYNSPLHF. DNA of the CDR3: TGTGCCAGCAGCGAAAGAAAGGGGTCCTATAATTCACCCCTCCACTTT.

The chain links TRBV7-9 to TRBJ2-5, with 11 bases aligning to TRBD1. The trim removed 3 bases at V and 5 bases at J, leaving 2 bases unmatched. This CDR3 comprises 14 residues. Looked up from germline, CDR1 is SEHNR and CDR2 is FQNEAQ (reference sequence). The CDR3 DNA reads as TGTGCCAGCAGCTTGGACAGGGGGCGGGAGACCCAGTACTTC. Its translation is CASSLDRGRETQYF.

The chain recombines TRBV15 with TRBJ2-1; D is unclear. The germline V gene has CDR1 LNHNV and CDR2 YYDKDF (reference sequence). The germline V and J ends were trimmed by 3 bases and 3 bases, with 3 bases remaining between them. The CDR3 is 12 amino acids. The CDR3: CATSSVYNEQFF. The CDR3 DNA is TGTGCCACCAGCAGTGTCTACAATGAGCAGTTCTTC.

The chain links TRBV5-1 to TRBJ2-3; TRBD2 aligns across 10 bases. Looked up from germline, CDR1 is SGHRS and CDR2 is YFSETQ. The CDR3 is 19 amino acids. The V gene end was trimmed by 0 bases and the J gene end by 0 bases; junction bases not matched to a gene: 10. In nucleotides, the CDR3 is TGCGCCAGCAGCTTGGCTGTACTAGCGGGGTTATCTAGCACAGATACGCAGTATTTT. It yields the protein CASSLAVLAGLSSTDTQYF.

The CDR3 loop reads CASSQDGGLAGGREQYF. CDR3 sequence (DNA): TGTGCCAGCAGCCAAGACGGAGGGCTAGCGGGAGGTCGGGAGCAGTACTTC. J is TRBJ2-7 and V is TRBV3-1 (or the pseudogene TRBV3-2); 11 nucleotides match TRBD2. J lost 7 bases, V lost 0 bases, and 11 bases had no gene match. Germline V gene lookup returns CDR1 LGHDT and CDR2 YNNKEL (reference sequence). The CDR3 covers 17 residues.

This CDR3 reads CASSSDRAQPQHF. Written as DNA, the CDR3 is TGTGCCAGCTCATCGGACAGGGCTCAGCCCCAGCATTTT. V usage is TRBV18 and J usage is TRBJ1-5; TRBD1 matches at 8 bases. The CDR3 runs to 13 residues. CDR1 is KGHSH, CDR2 LQKENI, per germline. The V and J ends lost 5 bases and 6 bases, in that order; junction bases with no gene match: 3.

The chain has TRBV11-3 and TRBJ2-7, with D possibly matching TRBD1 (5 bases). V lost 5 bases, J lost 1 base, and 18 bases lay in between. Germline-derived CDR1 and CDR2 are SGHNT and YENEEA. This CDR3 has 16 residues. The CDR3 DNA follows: TGTGCCAGCAGCCTTACAGGTTCTACCCCTTCCTACGAGCAGTACTTC. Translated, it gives CASSLTGSTPSYEQYF.

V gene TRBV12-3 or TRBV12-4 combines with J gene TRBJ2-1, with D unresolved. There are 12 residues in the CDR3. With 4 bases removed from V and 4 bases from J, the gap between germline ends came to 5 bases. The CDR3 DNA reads TGTGCCAGCAGTTCCCCGTACAATGAGCAGTTCTTC. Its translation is CASSSPYNEQFF.

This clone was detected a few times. This chain's CDR3 is CATSPSGSRQTQYF. CDR3 bases: TGCGCCACCTCCCCCTCGGGTAGCCGCCAGACCCAGTACTTC. V usage is TRBV10-2 and J usage is TRBJ2-5; D gene ambiguous. Germline CDR1 WSHSY, CDR2 SAAADI. The germline V and J ends were trimmed by 10 bases and 6 bases, with 21 bases remaining between them. This CDR3 is 14 amino acids long.

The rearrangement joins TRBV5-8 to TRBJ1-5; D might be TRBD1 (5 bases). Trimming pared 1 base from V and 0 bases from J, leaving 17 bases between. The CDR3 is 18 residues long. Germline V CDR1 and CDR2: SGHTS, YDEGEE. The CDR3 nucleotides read TGTGCCAGCAGCTTGTTTTGGGGCAGTCTTAATAGCAATCAGCCCCAGCATTTT. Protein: CASSLFWGSLNSNQPQHF.

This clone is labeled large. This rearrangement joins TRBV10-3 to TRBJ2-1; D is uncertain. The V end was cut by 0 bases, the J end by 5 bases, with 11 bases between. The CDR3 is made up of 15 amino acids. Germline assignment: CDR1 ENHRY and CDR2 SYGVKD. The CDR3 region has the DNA TGTGCCATCAGTGAGTCTGGTGGGCGTCACAATGAGCAGTTCTTC. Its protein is CAISESGGRHNEQFF.

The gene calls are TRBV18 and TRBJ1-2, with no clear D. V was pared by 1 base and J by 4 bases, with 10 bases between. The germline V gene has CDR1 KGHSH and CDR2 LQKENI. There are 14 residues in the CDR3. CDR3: CASSPQGRLYGYTF. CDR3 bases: TGTGCCAGCTCACCACAGGGTCGCCTCTATGGCTACACCTTC.